Following are 29 T cell receptor beta chains from one sample sequenced in a study of T cell repertoires in cytomegalovirus infection. TCRdb ran MiXCR on the reads and lists one entry per CDR3 protein. The sample consists of about 68,000 distinct CDR3 sequences, approximately 22% of them appearing once. For these receptors, no antigen is known. Sequencing input: PBMCs, sequenced either directly or after in vitro stimulation (not recorded which). These receptors were taken from a human donor in good health (CMV status not recorded). Some clones in this sample may be carry-over from other donors' samples.

This clonotype showed up just a few times. The rearrangement uses TRBV6-1 and TRBJ2-3; 11 nucleotides agree with TRBD2. The V gene's germline CDR1 is MNHNS and CDR2 SASEGT. This CDR3 is 18 amino acids long. V shed 0 bases, J shed 0 bases, and the junction held 5 bases outside the gene matches. This CDR3 reads CASSEAPSGRLSTDTQYF. For the CDR3, the DNA is TGTGCCAGCAGTGAAGCGCCTAGCGGGAGGCTTAGCACAGATACGCAGTATTTT.

This sequence joins TRBV24-1 and TRBJ2-4; the match to TRBD1 covers 8 bases. The CDR3 extends over 12 amino acids. V trimming: 4 bases; J trimming: 16 bases; junction bases outside the gene matches: 8. Germline CDR1 reads KGHDR; CDR2 reads SFDVKD. For the CDR3, the DNA is TGTGCCACCAGTGAGAGACAGGGGCCTAGATACTTC. The encoded protein is CATSERQGPRYF.

This sequence joins TRBV20-1 and TRBJ2-1; D may be TRBD2 (6 bases). Trimming shortened V by 6 bases and J by 3 bases, and 21 bases separated the two germline ends. CDR1 is DFQATT and CDR2 is SNEGSKA in the germline V gene (reference sequence). The CDR3 is made up of 16 amino acids. The CDR3 nucleotides read TGCAGTGCCCAACCCACTGGTAGCGGAGGCTACAATGAGCAGTTCTTC. Its protein is CSAQPTGSGGYNEQFF.

The gene calls are TRBV19 and TRBJ2-1; D is perhaps TRBD1 or TRBD2 (5 bases each). CDR1 is LNHDA, CDR2 SQIVND, per germline (reference sequence). The CDR3 covers 15 residues. The V gene lost 1 base and the J gene lost 7 bases, with 14 bases spanning the gap. CDR3 in amino acids: CASSIVTSGGNEQFF. As DNA, the CDR3 is TGTGCCAGTAGTATAGTAACTTCTGGGGGAAATGAGCAGTTCTTC.

The chain joins TRBV7-2 to TRBJ2-5, with 7 bases matching TRBD2. Unmatched junction bases numbered 7, after V lost 2 bases and J lost 1 base. The CDR3 contains 16 residues. The germline gives CDR1 SGHTA, CDR2 FQGNSA. The CDR3 here is CASSLNVGRTQETQYF. The CDR3, as DNA: TGTGCCAGCAGCTTAAATGTCGGGAGGACCCAAGAGACCCAGTACTTC.

This clonotype showed up just a few times. The chain recombines TRBV19 with TRBJ2-5, with 13 bases identical to TRBD2. The CDR3 spans 14 residues. The V gene's germline CDR1 is LNHDA and CDR2 SQIVND (reference sequence). V lost 9 bases to trimming and J lost 5 bases; unmatched junction nucleotides: 6. CDR3 sequence: CASRTSGSKETQYF. CDR3 sequence (DNA): TGTGCCAGCCGGACTAGCGGGAGCAAGGAGACCCAGTACTTC.

V usage is TRBV20-1 and J usage is TRBJ2-7; the match to TRBD2 covers 10 bases. CDR3 length: 17 amino acids. Germline V gene data show CDR1 as DFQATT and CDR2 as SNEGSKA (reference sequence). Trimming cost V 0 bases and J 1 base; bases outside gene matches: 9. The CDR3 sequence: CSARDGMGLAISYEQYF. In DNA form, the CDR3 reads TGCAGTGCTAGAGATGGGATGGGACTAGCGATATCCTACGAGCAGTACTTC.

This clonotype has at least ten counts. The chain combines TRBV7-2 with TRBJ2-3; no firm D call. CDR1 and CDR2 from the germline V gene are SGHTA and FQGNSA. CDR3 length equals 13 residues. V lost 4 bases to trimming and J lost 4 bases, with 9 bases between them. The CDR3 spells CASSYSLADTQYF. In nucleotides, the CDR3 is TGTGCCAGCAGCTACTCTTTGGCAGATACGCAGTATTTT.

This clonotype was seen a handful of times. This chain joins TRBV19 and TRBJ1-2; D uncertain. Between the trimmed V and J ends, which lost 8 bases and 7 bases, there was a span of 17 bases. From germline, CDR1 is LNHDA and CDR2 SQIVND (reference sequence). This CDR3 is built from 13 residues. Here the CDR3 reads CASQSEPRGGYTF. The CDR3 DNA reads TGTGCCAGTCAATCGGAGCCCCGGGGTGGCTACACCTTC. The full variable domain, with the rest looked up from reference TRBV19 and TRBJ1-2, is DGGITQSPKYLFRKEGQNVTLSCEQNLNHDAMYWYRQDPGQGLRLIYYSQIVNDFQKGDIAEGYSVSREKKESFPLTVTSAQKNPTAFYLCASQSEPRGGYTFGSGTRLTVV.

J is TRBJ2-3 and V is TRBV2; 8 nucleotides match TRBD2. The CDR3 loop spans 16 amino acids. CDR1 is SNHLY, CDR2 FYNNEI, per germline. Trimming at V came to 6 bases and at J to 0 bases, leaving 8 bases not matched to a gene. The CDR3 reads CASSPGLVASTDTQYF. DNA of the CDR3: TGTGCCAGCAGCCCGGGACTAGTAGCGAGCACAGATACGCAGTATTTT.

The V and J genes are TRBV7-2 and TRBJ1-5; D is possibly TRBD1 (5 bases). CDR3 length equals 17 residues. Trimming shortened V by 2 bases and J by 4 bases, and 18 bases separated the two germline ends. From germline, CDR1 is SGHTA and CDR2 FQGNSA. Here the CDR3 reads CASSLTRGQGGNQPQHF. Here the CDR3 DNA reads TGTGCCAGCAGCTTAACGAGAGGGCAGGGAGGAAATCAGCCCCAGCATTTT. The variable domain in full, with the rest retrieved from reference TRBV7-2 and TRBJ1-5, is GAGVSQSPSNKVTEKGKDVELRCDPISGHTALYWYRQSLGQGLEFLIYFQGNSAPDKSGLPSDRFSAERTGGSVSTLTIQRTQQEDSAVYLCASSLTRGQGGNQPQHFGDGTRLSIL.

The chain's CDR3 is CSASFLAGVDEQFF. The CDR3 nucleotides are TGCAGTGCTAGCTTCCTAGCGGGAGTTGATGAGCAGTTCTTC. V and J are TRBV20-1 and TRBJ2-1, with 10 bases aligning to TRBD2. CDR1 and CDR2 (germline): DFQATT, SNEGSKA (reference sequence). The CDR3 extends over 14 amino acids. Losses at the gene ends were 3 bases for V and 8 bases for J; bases not matched to a gene: 7.

The chain recombines TRBV6-2 or TRBV6-3 with TRBJ2-4, with D unresolved. The CDR3 sequence is 14 residues long. V was shortened by 2 bases and J by 6 bases, with 11 bases between the two germline ends. CDR1 is MNHEY and CDR2 is SVGEGT in the germline V gene. The CDR3 loop is CASSYAQVGNIQYF. The DNA for the CDR3 is TGTGCCAGCAGTTACGCGCAGGTGGGAAACATTCAGTACTTC.

This clonotype was observed a few times. The chain combines TRBV19 with TRBJ2-3, with no clear D. Trimming took 8 bases from V and 4 from J, leaving 16 bases between them. This CDR3 has 14 amino acids. The germline CDR1 and CDR2 sequences are LNHDA and SQIVND (reference sequence). The CDR3 reads CASATPSPADTQYF. CDR3 nucleotides: TGTGCCAGTGCGACTCCTTCTCCTGCAGATACGCAGTATTTT.

J is TRBJ2-1 and V is TRBV7-6; unclear D gene. The CDR3 extends over 14 amino acids. The ends were cut back, 4 bases at V and 10 bases at J, with 17 bases in the middle. Germline values: CDR1 SGHVS, CDR2 FNYEAQ. CDR3 nucleotide sequence: TGTGCCAGCAGCTATTGGGCCCTGAACGACGAGCAGTTCTTC. It encodes CASSYWALNDEQFF.

This sequence joins TRBV6-5 and TRBJ2-2, with D perhaps TRBD1 (5 bases). Germline CDR1 is MNHEY and CDR2 is SVGAGI. The CDR3 is made up of 17 amino acids. The V and J ends lost 0 bases and 6 bases respectively, with 17 bases between them. CDR3 residues: CASSYSRGRVAAGELFF. The CDR3 nucleotides are TGTGCCAGCAGTTACTCGCGCGGCAGGGTGGCCGCCGGGGAGCTGTTTTTT.

This clonotype has more than one count but fewer than ten. The CDR3 coding sequence is TGTGCCAGCAGCCCAACGGGGCCGACCTATGGCTACACCTTC. It specifies CASSPTGPTYGYTF. The V and J genes are TRBV7-6 and TRBJ1-2, with D possibly TRBD1 on 5 matching bases. The CDR3 sequence is 14 residues long. Germline CDR1 reads SGHVS; CDR2 reads FNYEAQ. Trimming pared 5 bases from V and 4 bases from J, leaving 14 bases between.

This clonotype occurred a few times. The rearrangement uses TRBV28 and TRBJ2-7, with D hard to call. This CDR3 contains 13 residues. V was pared by 5 bases and J by 3 bases, with 11 bases between. Germline-derived CDR1 and CDR2 are MDHEN and SYDVKM. This CDR3 reads CASSPVIRYEQYF. The CDR3 DNA reads as TGTGCCAGCAGTCCCGTTATCCGCTACGAGCAGTACTTC.

This clonotype turned up a few times. This CDR3 is CASAGGTSKFF. The CDR3, as DNA: TGTGCCAGCGCAGGCGGGACTAGCAAGTTCTTC. The J gene is TRBJ2-1, the V gene TRBV5-6, with 9 bases lining up with TRBD2. Germline CDR1 and CDR2: SGHDT and YYEEEE. V was pared by 7 bases and J by 14 bases, with 7 bases of the junction left unmatched. The CDR3 extends over 11 amino acids.

The sample holds a few counts of this clonotype. The V call is TRBV12-3 or TRBV12-4, the J call TRBJ2-5; TRBD2 matches 7 bases. With 4 bases clipped from V and 4 bases from J, the junction kept 6 bases outside the gene matches. The CDR3 is made up of 14 amino acids. The CDR3 sequence is CASSSWGGGETQYF. In nucleotides, the CDR3 is TGTGCCAGCAGTTCTTGGGGGGGGGGAGAGACCCAGTACTTC.

This clonotype showed up just once. A read error may explain this, as a much larger clone is one base away. The chain is built from TRBV7-2 and TRBJ2-4, with D possibly being TRBD1 (7 bases). The V end was cut by 4 bases, the J end by 2 bases, with 21 bases between. This CDR3 spans 18 amino acids. Per the germline V gene, CDR1 is SGHTA and CDR2 is FQGNSA. In nucleotides, the CDR3 is TGTGCCAGCAGCTCACCCCCAGGGGGGAAAGTAACCAAAAACATTCAGTACTTC. Its protein is CASSSPPGGKVTKNIQYF.

The rearrangement joins TRBV28 to TRBJ1-5; no clear D gene. Per germline, CDR1 MDHEN and CDR2 SYDVKM. The V end lost 4 bases, the J end lost 1 base, and 8 bases lay between the germline ends. The CDR3 runs 14 residues. CDR3 bases: TGTGCCAGCAGTTCCGGTGGGAGCAATCAGCCCCAGCATTTT. This translates into CASSSGGSNQPQHF.

This clonotype has more than one count but fewer than ten. This chain connects TRBV2 to TRBJ1-1, with D possibly matching TRBD1 (5 bases). There are 16 residues in the CDR3. Trimming took 2 bases from V and 3 from J, leaving 16 bases between them. CDR1 and CDR2 (germline): SNHLY, FYNNEI. CDR3: CASSENPPGFYTEAFF. The CDR3 DNA follows: TGTGCCAGCAGTGAAAACCCCCCAGGGTTTTACACTGAAGCTTTCTTT.

There are a few counts of this clonotype. This chain uses TRBV18 with TRBJ1-2; D remains unclear. The CDR3 runs to 15 residues. The germline V and J ends were trimmed by 6 bases and 0 bases, with 14 bases remaining between them. The germline V gene encodes CDR1 KGHSH and CDR2 LQKENI. The CDR3 region is CASSPSDWANYGYTF. In DNA form, the CDR3 reads TGTGCCAGCTCTCCTTCCGACTGGGCTAACTATGGCTACACCTTC.

This clonotype has only a few counts. The chain combines TRBV7-9 with TRBJ1-2; the D is unclear. Germline V lookup: CDR1 SEHNR, CDR2 FQNEAQ (reference sequence). This CDR3 comprises 15 residues. Deletions cut 0 bases from V and 6 bases from J, with 14 bases between. The CDR3 DNA reads TGTGCCAGCAGCTTAGCGTCGGGAGGCGAAAATGGCTACACCTTC. Protein: CASSLASGGENGYTF.

This clonotype appeared many times. The chain uses TRBV6-5 and TRBJ1-2, with 7 nucleotides matching TRBD1. The CDR3 runs to 14 residues. V lost 5 bases, J lost 7 bases, and 10 bases stayed unmatched. CDR1 is MNHEY, CDR2 SVGAGI, per germline. CDR3 coding DNA: TGTGCCAGCAGTCTTCAGGGGGGCAGGTTTGGCTACACCTTC. Translating gives CASSLQGGRFGYTF.

The rearrangement uses TRBV20-1 and TRBJ2-5; 10 nucleotides match TRBD2. The trim removed 3 bases at V and 4 bases at J, leaving 5 bases unmatched. From germline, CDR1 is DFQATT and CDR2 SNEGSKA (reference sequence). CDR3 length equals 14 residues. The CDR3: CSARISGRSETQYF. The CDR3 nucleotides read TGCAGTGCTAGGATTAGCGGGAGGTCAGAGACCCAGTACTTC.

On this clonotype: One junction end does not reproduce the germline sequence, and a read error may be involved. The rearrangement uses TRBV6-5 and TRBJ2-1, with TRBD1 matching over 8 bases. The CDR3 covers 17 residues. Germline assignment: CDR1 MNHEY and CDR2 SVGAGI. Here the CDR3 DNA reads TGTGTCAGCAGTTACTCGAATGTTCGGACAGGGCGGAATGAGCAGTTCTTC. Protein: CVSSYSNVRTGRNEQFF.

The V call is TRBV5-8, the J call TRBJ2-5, with a weak D call TRBD2 (6 bases). The CDR3 spans 14 residues. Looked up from germline, CDR1 is SGHTS and CDR2 is YDEGEE. The V end lost 5 bases, the J end lost 7 bases, and 18 bases lay between the germline ends. CDR3 region: CASSGGLPTGTQYF. The DNA for the CDR3 is TGTGCCAGCAGTGGGGGACTCCCTACCGGGACCCAGTACTTC.